Each of the 24 T cell receptor beta chains below was sequenced from the same sample in a study of blood T cell repertoires in COVID-19. Sequencing was performed with immunoSEQ multiplex PCR; in TCRdb, only in-frame clones are kept and a portion is missing. The sample has about 160,000 clones, around 90% seen once. Sequenced input: peripheral blood. The receptor source for this set is a woman aged 60-75 years who had recovered from COVID-19.

The chain is built from TRBV6-5 and TRBJ1-6; D unclear. CDR1 is MNHEY and CDR2 is SVGAGI in the germline V gene. V was clipped by 0 bases and J by 8 bases, with 8 bases between them. The CDR3 loop spans 14 amino acids. The DNA for the CDR3 is TGTGCCAGCAGTTACTCTGGTAGTGATTCACCCCTCCACTTT. It translates to CASSYSGSDSPLHF.

CDR3 nucleotides: TGTGCCAGCAGTCCCCCCGGGACAGTCGAGCAGTACTTC. It encodes CASSPPGTVEQYF. The chain is built from TRBV28 and TRBJ2-7, with 7 bases fitting TRBD1. V lost 5 bases and J lost 6; bases outside the gene matches: 7. Germline V gene lookup returns CDR1 MDHEN and CDR2 SYDVKM. CDR3 length: 13 residues. Using reference TRBV28 and TRBJ2-7 for the parts outside the CDR3, the full variable domain is DVKVTQSSRYLVKRTGEKVFLECVQDMDHENMFWYRQDPGLGLRLIYFSYDVKMKEKGDIPEGYSVSREKKERFSLILESASTNQTSMYLCASSPPGTVEQYFGPGTRLTVT.

V gene TRBV29-1 combines with J gene TRBJ1-2, with 10 bases lining up with TRBD1. CDR1 and CDR2 from the germline V gene are SQVTM and ANQGSEA. This CDR3 comprises 13 residues. V dropped 4 bases and J dropped 10; count of bases not matched to a gene: 9. CDR3 protein: CSVVPGTGVDYTF. The DNA of the CDR3 is TGCAGCGTTGTCCCCGGGACAGGGGTCGACTACACCTTC.

The V gene is TRBV28, the J gene TRBJ2-3; TRBD2 agrees at 11 bases. Germline V gives CDR1 MDHEN, CDR2 SYDVKM. Losses at the gene ends were 5 bases for V and 4 bases for J; bases not matched to a gene: 8. This CDR3 spans 16 amino acids. CDR3 sequence (DNA): TGTGCCAGCAGTCCCCGTCTAGCGGGGGGCGCAGATACGCAGTATTTT. It is translated as CASSPRLAGGADTQYF.

The V call is TRBV2, the J call TRBJ2-1; 7 bases are shared with TRBD2. CDR1 and CDR2 from the germline V gene are SNHLY and FYNNEI. The V gene end was trimmed by 4 bases and the J gene end by 3 bases; junction bases not matched to a gene: 6. This CDR3 contains 15 residues. Here the CDR3 reads CASSVERGDYNEQFF. The CDR3 region has the DNA TGTGCCAGCAGTGTCGAGCGGGGCGACTACAATGAGCAGTTCTTC. The full variable domain, rest sourced from reference TRBV2 and TRBJ2-1, is EPEVTQTPSHQVTQMGQEVILRCVPISNHLYFYWYRQILGQKVEFLVSFYNNEISEKSEIFDDQFSVERPDGSNFTLKIRSTKLEDSAMYFCASSVERGDYNEQFFGPGTRLTVL.

The V call is TRBV7-2, the J call TRBJ2-3, with 10 bases fitting TRBD2. CDR3 length: 18 residues. V lost 0 bases, J lost 0 bases, and 6 bases stayed unmatched. In germline, CDR1 is SGHTA, CDR2 FQGNSA. CDR3 in DNA: TGTGCCAGCAGCTTAGCGACTAGCGGGCGTGCTAGCACAGATACGCAGTATTTT. This encodes CASSLATSGRASTDTQYF.

The chain links TRBV3-1 (or the pseudogene TRBV3-2) to TRBJ2-1; D gene uncertain. CDR3 length: 14 amino acids. Trimming took off 4 bases at V and 5 bases at J, with 12 bases between the two ends. Germline CDR1 reads LGHDT; CDR2 reads YNNKEL (reference sequence). The CDR3 region has the DNA TGTGCCAGCAGCCCCTCTCAGGTCCACAATGAGCAGTTCTTC. Translation: CASSPSQVHNEQFF.

V usage is TRBV29-1 and J usage is TRBJ2-3, with D possibly TRBD2 on 5 matching bases. The germline CDR1 and CDR2 sequences are SQVTM and ANQGSEA. The V gene lost 0 bases and the J gene lost 3 bases, with 22 bases spanning the gap. The CDR3 covers 18 residues. The CDR3 bases are TGCAGCGTTGAAGATCGTCGGGAAGGACGGTTCAATACAGATACGCAGTATTTT. As protein: CSVEDRREGRFNTDTQYF.

This clone has just a few counts. V gene TRBV4-3 combines with J gene TRBJ1-1; D ambiguous. CDR1 LGHNA and CDR2 YSLEER come from the germline V gene. This CDR3 contains 14 residues. V shed 0 bases and J shed 5 bases, with 10 bases lying between them. In DNA, the CDR3 is TGCGCCAGCAGCCAAGATCTCCGGGATACTGAAGCTTTCTTT. Translated, it gives CASSQDLRDTEAFF.

V gene TRBV7-8 combines with J gene TRBJ1-4; D possibly corresponds to TRBD1 (5 bases). V shed 3 bases and J shed 8 bases, with 10 bases lying between them. Germline CDR1 reads SGHVS; CDR2 reads FQNEAQ. The CDR3 contains 13 residues. CDR3 protein: CASSFGQREKLFF. CDR3 coding DNA: TGTGCCAGCAGCTTCGGACAAAGGGAAAAACTGTTTTTT.

Comments on this clone: The germline gene is not matched at one end of the junction; a read error may be the cause. The chain joins TRBV6-1 to TRBJ2-3; TRBD2 is a possible D gene (5 bases). Germline V gives CDR1 MNHNS, CDR2 SASEGT. CDR3 length: 15 residues. CDR3 nucleotides: TGTGCCACCAGTATCTTTGAGGGCGTCACAGATACGCAGTATTTT. Protein: CATSIFEGVTDTQYF.

The chain combines TRBV5-1 with TRBJ2-5; TRBD2 might be the D (7 bases). Trimming pared 0 bases from V and 4 bases from J, leaving 13 bases between. The CDR3 runs 15 residues. Germline V CDR1 and CDR2: SGHRS, YFSETQ. The CDR3 region is CASSLDGGPSETQYF. The CDR3 DNA reads as TGCGCCAGCAGCTTGGACGGGGGGCCGTCAGAGACCCAGTACTTC. The whole variable domain, remainder taken from reference TRBV5-1 and TRBJ2-5, is KAGVTQTPRYLIKTRGQQVTLSCSPISGHRSVSWYQQTPGQGLQFLFEYFSETQRNKGNFPGRFSGRQFSNSRSEMNVSTLELGDSALYLCASSLDGGPSETQYFGPGTRLLVL.

V is TRBV5-8 and J is TRBJ2-2, with 7 nucleotides matching TRBD2. The CDR3 runs to 19 residues. Germline V gene data show CDR1 as SGHTS and CDR2 as YDEGEE. The trim removed 0 bases at V and 2 bases at J, leaving 13 bases unmatched. In DNA, the CDR3 is TGTGCCAGCAGCTTGGTAGGGAGGGCCACTAAGGGAAACACCGGGGAGCTGTTTTTT. Protein product: CASSLVGRATKGNTGELFF.

The V gene is TRBV18, the J gene TRBJ2-1; 11 bases line up with TRBD2. This CDR3 contains 15 residues. The germline CDR1 and CDR2 sequences are KGHSH and LQKENI. V was clipped by 4 bases and J by 4 bases; unmatched bases: 3. The CDR3, as DNA: TGTGCCAGCTCACAAGGGACTAGCGGATACAATGAGCAGTTCTTC. Translation: CASSQGTSGYNEQFF.

The chain joins TRBV12-3 or TRBV12-4 to TRBJ2-3, with D uncertain. The CDR3 covers 13 residues. Deletions cut 0 bases from V and 6 bases from J, with 7 bases between. Written as DNA, the CDR3 is TGTGCCAGCAGTTTAGCGACATCCGATACGCAGTATTTT. Translated, it gives CASSLATSDTQYF.

The rearrangement joins TRBV6-1 to TRBJ2-2; D is undetermined. In germline, CDR1 is MNHNS, CDR2 SASEGT. The CDR3 sequence is 14 residues long. Trimming took 3 bases from V and 4 from J, leaving 9 bases between them. CDR3 nucleotides: TGTGCCAGCAGTGAGAGCTCTGTCACCGGGGAGCTGTTTTTT. Protein sequence: CASSESSVTGELFF.

V usage is TRBV6-5 and J usage is TRBJ1-5, with TRBD1 identical over 10 bases. CDR3 size: 15 residues. V gave up 5 bases and J gave up 7 bases; unmatched junction bases: 8. Per germline, CDR1 MNHEY and CDR2 SVGAGI. The CDR3 is CASSRDRGGRQPQHF. CDR3 bases: TGTGCCAGCAGTCGGGACAGGGGAGGTCGCCAGCCCCAGCATTTT.

The chain recombines TRBV30 with TRBJ2-7; 7 bases fit TRBD1. The V gene end was trimmed by 0 bases and the J gene end by 4 bases; junction bases not matched to a gene: 12. Germline CDR1 and CDR2: GTSNPN and SVGIG (reference sequence). This CDR3 has 16 amino acids. CDR3 amino acids: CAWSVGPDRKYYEQYF. CDR3 DNA: TGTGCCTGGAGTGTAGGTCCGGACAGGAAGTATTACGAGCAGTACTTC.

This sequence joins TRBV10-3 and TRBJ2-5; the match to TRBD2 covers 10 bases. CDR1 and CDR2 (germline): ENHRY, SYGVKD. The CDR3 loop spans 15 amino acids. The J segment lost 5 bases and the V segment lost 2 bases, leaving 5 bases of the junction unmatched. CDR3 coding DNA: TGTGCCATCAGTGAGCAACTAGCGGGGTTTGAGACCCAGTACTTC. Its protein product is CAISEQLAGFETQYF.

The sample holds a few counts of this clone. The chain carries TRBV11-2 and TRBJ1-2; D is perhaps TRBD1 (6 bases). Trimming pared 5 bases from V and 8 bases from J, leaving 15 bases between. The germline V gene has CDR1 SGHAT and CDR2 FQNNGV. The CDR3 runs 13 residues. CDR3 DNA: TGTGCCAGCAGCCTCCAGGGGCGCAGGGGCTACACCTTC. This sequence encodes CASSLQGRRGYTF.

The chain employs TRBV19 and TRBJ2-7; weak D call: TRBD1 (7 bases). Trimming shortened V by 6 bases and J by 1 base, and 16 bases separated the two germline ends. The germline CDR1 and CDR2 sequences are LNHDA and SQIVND (reference sequence). The CDR3 spans 15 residues. The chain's CDR3 is CASRPGGQMSYEQYF. In DNA, the CDR3 is TGTGCCAGTAGGCCCGGGGGACAGATGTCCTACGAGCAGTACTTC.

This clone has a handful of counts. V is TRBV5-6 and J is TRBJ2-7, with a weak D call TRBD1 (6 bases). There are 14 residues in the CDR3. Germline loops: CDR1 SGHDT, CDR2 YYEEEE. V was shortened by 0 bases and J by 4 bases, with 11 bases between the two germline ends. The DNA for the CDR3 is TGTGCCAGCAGCTTGGGGGGGCCCTCTTACGAGCAGTACTTC. This codes for CASSLGGPSYEQYF.

This chain uses TRBV10-3 with TRBJ1-3; 9 positions agree with TRBD1. V lost 4 bases, J lost 0 bases, and 7 bases stayed unmatched. Germline-derived CDR1 and CDR2 are ENHRY and SYGVKD. The length of the CDR3 is 17 residues. The CDR3 nucleotides are TGTGCCATCAGTGCCGGGACAGGGCGACCCTCTGGAAACACCATATATTTT. Its translation is CAISAGTGRPSGNTIYF.

The chain recombines TRBV11-2 with TRBJ2-7; 9 bases align to TRBD1. This CDR3 spans 14 amino acids. CDR1 is SGHAT, CDR2 FQNNGV, per germline. With V trimmed by 0 bases and J by 4 bases, 1 base remained unmatched. CDR3 bases: TGTGCCAGCAGCTTAGAGGGACAGGGTTACGAGCAGTACTTC. This codes for CASSLEGQGYEQYF.